Each of the 11 T cell receptor beta chains below was sequenced from the same sample in a study of cytotoxic CD8 clonotypes in ibrutinib-treated CLL. Some clones are missing from TCRdb's copy, which holds only in-frame ones; the method was immunoSEQ multiplex PCR. The data hold 140,000 to 150,000 clones, with 70% to 80% observed a single time. The sample here was PBMCs, taken after 24 months of ibrutinib treatment. Receptors were obtained from a human donor with chronic lymphocytic leukemia.

The chain links TRBV4-2 to TRBJ2-7, with 9 bases identical to TRBD1. CDR3 length: 17 residues. The V segment lost 0 bases and the J segment 3 bases; nucleotides outside the gene matches: 9. Germline CDR1 LGHNA, CDR2 YNFKEQ. The CDR3 nucleotides read TGTGCCAGCAGCCAAGAGGGAACCCCGGACAGGGGCTACGAGCAGTACTTC. Its protein product is CASSQEGTPDRGYEQYF.

The V gene is TRBV7-2, the J gene TRBJ2-5; D gene uncertain. The length of the CDR3 is 14 residues. CDR1 is SGHTA, CDR2 FQGNSA, per germline. Trimming left V 3 bases short and J 5 bases short, with 13 bases between. Written as DNA, the CDR3 is TGTGCCAGCAGCTTTCGGTCAGGCTGGGAGACCCAGTACTTC. It is translated as CASSFRSGWETQYF.

This chain connects TRBV10-3 to TRBJ2-1, with D hard to call. CDR3 length: 16 residues. The V gene's germline CDR1 is ENHRY and CDR2 SYGVKD. Deletions cut 0 bases from V and 0 bases from J, with 9 bases between. The chain's CDR3 is CAISESAQISYNEQFF. The CDR3 DNA is TGTGCCATCAGTGAGTCAGCGCAGATCTCCTACAATGAGCAGTTCTTC.

This clone was recorded a few times. The J gene is TRBJ1-2, the V gene TRBV7-3, with 8 bases fitting TRBD1. The CDR3 consists of 17 residues. The J segment lost 8 bases and the V segment lost 2 bases, leaving 16 bases of the junction unmatched. The germline V gene has CDR1 SGHTA and CDR2 FQGTGA. The CDR3 DNA follows: TGTGCCAGCAGCTTATTCATAGGGCAGGGGGCACCACCGGGCTACACCTTC. This encodes CASSLFIGQGAPPGYTF.

The sample holds a few counts of this clone. The CDR3 sequence: CATSSGGGPDNEQFF. CDR3 bases: TGTGCCACCAGCAGTGGGGGGGGGCCGGACAATGAGCAGTTCTTC. The J gene is TRBJ2-1, the V gene TRBV15; a weak D match, TRBD2 (7 bases). Trimming took 3 bases from V and 5 from J, leaving 14 bases between them. The CDR3 has 15 residues. The germline gives CDR1 LNHNV, CDR2 YYDKDF (reference sequence).

The V call is TRBV15, the J call TRBJ2-5; maybe TRBD2 (5 bases). This CDR3 region has 14 residues. From germline, CDR1 is LNHNV and CDR2 YYDKDF (reference sequence). The germline V and J ends were trimmed by 4 bases and 4 bases, with 13 bases remaining between them. CDR3 bases: TGTGCCACCAGCACTATGGGGAGTGGAGAGACCCAGTACTTC. This encodes CATSTMGSGETQYF.

The chain has TRBV9 and TRBJ2-5; a weak D match, TRBD2 (6 bases). Germline V gives CDR1 SGDLS, CDR2 YYNGEE. There are 12 residues in the CDR3. V gave up 0 bases and J gave up 7 bases, with 7 bases separating them. CDR3 in DNA: TGTGCCAGCAGCGTAGTGGGGGGGACCCAGTACTTC. This encodes CASSVVGGTQYF.

V usage is TRBV19 and J usage is TRBJ2-5, with D maybe TRBD1 (6 bases). The V end lost 3 bases, the J end lost 5 bases, and 10 bases lay between the germline ends. CDR3 size: 13 residues. Germline CDR1 is LNHDA and CDR2 is SQIVND (reference sequence). The CDR3 protein is CASSIQGSETQYF. Written as DNA, the CDR3 is TGTGCCAGTAGTATTCAGGGGTCGGAGACCCAGTACTTC.

Turning to this clone: A read error may account for a junction end that differs from germline. The genes are TRBV5-3 and TRBJ2-7; TRBD1 is a possible D gene (6 bases). TRBV5-3 is placed among ORFs of uncertain function. The CDR3 runs 11 residues. Here the CDR3 DNA reads TGTGCCAGAAGCAAGAAGAAACCAGGGGACTTC. Translation gives CARSKKKPGDF.

The chain carries TRBV18 and TRBJ1-3; no definite D call. Trimming took off 1 base at V and 0 bases at J, with 7 bases between the two ends. CDR1 is KGHSH, CDR2 LQKENI, per germline. The CDR3 loop spans 15 amino acids. DNA of the CDR3: TGTGCCAGCTCACCACGGTTGGCCTCTGGAAACACCATATATTTT. Translation gives CASSPRLASGNTIYF.

This chain joins TRBV18 and TRBJ2-1; 7 nucleotides line up with TRBD1. CDR1 is KGHSH, CDR2 LQKENI, per germline. Trimming removed 6 bases from V and 5 bases from J; junction bases left unmatched: 7. The CDR3 covers 14 residues. For the CDR3, the DNA is TGTGCCAGCTCCCCCGGGACAGAGAACAATGAGCAGTTCTTC. Translation: CASSPGTENNEQFF.